One and the same sample provided the 20 T cell receptor beta chains below, sequenced in a study of blood T cell repertoires in COVID-19. Generated by immunoSEQ multiplex PCR, the TCRdb table keeps only in-frame clones and is missing some. The table lists over 65,000 clones, 65% to 90% of them singletons. Sequenced sample: peripheral blood. These TCRs come from a man older than 75 with acute or convalescent COVID-19.

This clone was detected only a few times. The rearrangement uses TRBV5-1 and TRBJ2-7, with 7 bases lining up with TRBD1. CDR3 length: 13 amino acids. Germline V gene lookup returns CDR1 SGHRS and CDR2 YFSETQ. V dropped 7 bases and J dropped 5; count of bases not matched to a gene: 9. The CDR3 is CASHKTGTHEQYF. CDR3 bases: TGCGCCAGCCACAAGACAGGGACCCACGAGCAGTACTTC.

The chain combines TRBV5-1 with TRBJ2-1; possibly TRBD1 for D (5 bases). CDR1 is SGHRS and CDR2 is YFSETQ in the germline V gene. The CDR3 is 16 amino acids. The ends were cut back, 2 bases at V and 7 bases at J, with 19 bases in the middle. Here the CDR3 DNA reads TGCGCCAGCAGCTTCCGGCAGGTTGTGGGGCGTAATGAGCAGTTCTTC. It is translated as CASSFRQVVGRNEQFF.

The V and J genes are TRBV19 and TRBJ1-4, with 11 nucleotides matching TRBD1. This CDR3 has 15 amino acids. Per the germline V gene, CDR1 is LNHDA and CDR2 is SQIVND (reference sequence). V shed 5 bases and J 6 bases; nucleotides not matched to a gene: 5. The CDR3 here is CASSPRTGGYEKLFF. The CDR3 DNA follows: TGTGCCAGTAGTCCTCGGACAGGGGGCTATGAAAAACTGTTTTTT.

This chain links TRBV4-1 with TRBJ1-2; no firm D call. From germline, CDR1 is MGHRA and CDR2 YSYEKL. The CDR3 sequence is 15 residues long. Trimming took off 1 base at V and 4 bases at J, with 13 bases between the two ends. CDR3 in amino acids: CASSQGSGVRYGYTF. DNA of the CDR3: TGCGCCAGCAGCCAAGGGAGCGGGGTGCGCTATGGCTACACCTTC.

The CDR3 region is CAWSTFRGLSPNEQFF. The CDR3 coding sequence is TGTGCCTGGAGTACCTTTAGGGGACTGAGTCCAAATGAGCAGTTCTTC. The chain recombines TRBV30 with TRBJ2-1; TRBD2 might be the D (6 bases). Germline CDR1 GTSNPN, CDR2 SVGIG (reference sequence). The CDR3 runs 16 residues. With 2 bases removed from V and 7 bases from J, the gap between germline ends came to 21 bases.

The chain recombines TRBV18 with TRBJ2-2, with 7 positions matching TRBD1. The CDR3 runs 15 residues. After removal of 5 bases from V and 0 bases from J, the junction contained 3 bases not matched to a gene. Per germline, CDR1 KGHSH and CDR2 LQKENI. CDR3 sequence reads: CASSTTGANTGELFF. CDR3 nucleotides: TGTGCCAGCTCAACAACAGGGGCGAACACCGGGGAGCTGTTTTTT.

The rearrangement uses TRBV4-1 and TRBJ1-1, with TRBD1 identical over 7 bases. This CDR3 region has 16 residues. Losses at the gene ends were 3 bases for V and 5 bases for J; bases not matched to a gene: 12. From germline, CDR1 is MGHRA and CDR2 YSYEKL. CDR3 sequence: CASSHTKSGGQTEAFF. The CDR3 DNA is TGCGCCAGCAGCCACACAAAGTCAGGGGGGCAAACTGAAGCTTTCTTT.

The chain joins TRBV5-1 to TRBJ2-3; TRBD2 matches 13 bases. The germline gives CDR1 SGHRS, CDR2 YFSETQ. The CDR3 is 16 amino acids. Trimming removed 4 bases from V and 3 bases from J; junction bases left unmatched: 5. The chain's CDR3 is CASSHGTSGKTDTQYF. DNA for the CDR3: TGCGCCAGCAGCCATGGGACTAGCGGGAAAACAGATACGCAGTATTTT.

In this sample, this clone turned up a few times. The chain employs TRBV6-1 and TRBJ1-1, with D maybe TRBD1 (6 bases). V was trimmed by 3 bases and J by 0 bases, leaving 11 bases between them. The V gene's germline CDR1 is MNHNS and CDR2 SASEGT. This CDR3 has 15 residues. The CDR3 sequence: CASSDAAGVNTEAFF. In DNA, the CDR3 is TGTGCCAGCAGTGATGCGGCAGGGGTGAACACTGAAGCTTTCTTT.

A remark on this clone: The junction departs from germline at one end; a sequencing error may be responsible. The chain recombines TRBV27 with TRBJ1-2, with 8 positions matching TRBD1. The CDR3 runs to 16 residues. Germline assignment: CDR1 MNHEY and CDR2 SMNVEV (reference sequence). The CDR3 protein is CASSPGTGASKYGYTF. CDR3 coding DNA: TGTGCCAGCAGTCCCGGGACAGGCGCCTCTAAGTATGGCTACACCTTC.

This clone was recorded a few times. The gene calls are TRBV7-9 and TRBJ2-7; D is uncertain. CDR1 is SEHNR and CDR2 is FQNEAQ in the germline V gene (reference sequence). Trimming shortened V by 5 bases and J by 5 bases, and 10 bases separated the two germline ends. The CDR3 has 12 residues. The CDR3 region is CASSRSRDEQYF. The CDR3 DNA is TGTGCCAGCAGCCGTTCCCGGGACGAGCAGTACTTC.

The chain joins TRBV29-1 to TRBJ2-7; D unclear. V was clipped by 0 bases and J by 3 bases, with 9 bases between them. From germline, CDR1 is SQVTM and CDR2 ANQGSEA. CDR3 length equals 13 residues. The CDR3 loop reads CSVEEGTYYEQYF. For the CDR3, the DNA is TGCAGCGTTGAAGAGGGCACGTACTACGAGCAGTACTTC.

J is TRBJ2-4 and V is TRBV7-2, with D possibly being TRBD2 (7 bases). Between the trimmed V and J ends, which lost 3 bases and 0 bases, there was a span of 12 bases. Germline-derived CDR1 and CDR2 are SGHTA and FQGNSA. CDR3 length equals 16 residues. The CDR3 nucleotides are TGTGCCAGCAGCTTGGGGCGGGGGCTAGCCAAAAACATTCAGTACTTC. Protein sequence: CASSLGRGLAKNIQYF.

The CDR3 coding sequence is TGTGCCAGCAGTTTAGGGAGGGGCCCGTATAGTACTGAAGCTTTCTTT. The encoded protein is CASSLGRGPYSTEAFF. The V call is TRBV28, the J call TRBJ1-1; TRBD1 is a possible D gene (5 bases). The CDR3 totals 16 residues. With 2 bases removed from V and 5 bases from J, the gap between germline ends came to 18 bases. From germline, CDR1 is MDHEN and CDR2 SYDVKM.

Concerning this clone itself: The same CDR3 can be traced to other DNA sequences in this sample. The rearrangement links TRBV28 to TRBJ1-1; no clear D. CDR1 is MDHEN, CDR2 SYDVKM, per germline. Trimming stripped 5 bases from V and 4 bases from J, with 2 bases between. The CDR3 is made up of 10 amino acids. CDR3 sequence: CASSRTEAFF. In DNA, the CDR3 is TGTGCCAGCAGTCGCACTGAAGCTTTCTTT. The full variable domain, rest sourced from reference TRBV28 and TRBJ1-1, is DVKVTQSSRYLVKRTGEKVFLECVQDMDHENMFWYRQDPGLGLRLIYFSYDVKMKEKGDIPEGYSVSREKKERFSLILESASTNQTSMYLCASSRTEAFFGQGTRLTVV.

The chain employs TRBV28 and TRBJ2-1; 8 nucleotides align to TRBD2. Trimming took 0 bases from V and 5 from J; bases not matched to a gene: 6. The CDR3 covers 16 residues. Germline loops: CDR1 MDHEN, CDR2 SYDVKM. The CDR3 bases are TGTGCCAGCAGTTTATGGAGCGGGGGCCGCAACAATGAGCAGTTCTTC. This codes for CASSLWSGGRNNEQFF.

This clone was seen a single time. The CDR3 DNA sequence: TGTGCCAGCAGGCTGGGCCATGGCAAGGTAGCCGGGGAGCTGTTTTTT. This sequence encodes CASRLGHGKVAGELFF. The chain joins TRBV3-1 (or the pseudogene TRBV3-2) to TRBJ2-2; D call uncertain. Trimming shortened V by 6 bases and J by 6 bases, and 20 bases separated the two germline ends. The CDR3 sequence is 16 residues long. CDR1 LGHDT and CDR2 YNNKEL come from the germline V gene (reference sequence).

This clone was detected a few times. J is TRBJ1-5 and V is TRBV12-3 or TRBV12-4; a weak D match, TRBD1 (5 bases). The length of the CDR3 is 13 residues. V was shortened by 5 bases and J by 4 bases, with 9 bases between the two germline ends. In nucleotides, the CDR3 is TGTGCCAGCAGTACCCAGGGAAATCAGCCCCAGCATTTT. As protein: CASSTQGNQPQHF.

The chain couples TRBV7-2 to TRBJ2-2; D is unresolved. This CDR3 contains 15 residues. Trimming left V 2 bases short and J 6 bases short, with 13 bases between. From germline, CDR1 is SGHTA and CDR2 FQGNSA. The CDR3 DNA is TGTGCCAGCAGCTTAAGTTCTAGATACGCCGGGGAGCTGTTTTTT. It encodes CASSLSSRYAGELFF.

J is TRBJ1-4 and V is TRBV6-2 or TRBV6-3; 7 nucleotides line up with TRBD1. The trim removed 2 bases at V and 3 bases at J, leaving 6 bases unmatched. The germline V gene encodes CDR1 MNHEY and CDR2 SVGEGT. The CDR3 has 16 amino acids. CDR3 in DNA: TGTGCCAGCAGTTACCAAATCCAGGGGGCTAATGAAAAACTGTTTTTT. Translating gives CASSYQIQGANEKLFF.